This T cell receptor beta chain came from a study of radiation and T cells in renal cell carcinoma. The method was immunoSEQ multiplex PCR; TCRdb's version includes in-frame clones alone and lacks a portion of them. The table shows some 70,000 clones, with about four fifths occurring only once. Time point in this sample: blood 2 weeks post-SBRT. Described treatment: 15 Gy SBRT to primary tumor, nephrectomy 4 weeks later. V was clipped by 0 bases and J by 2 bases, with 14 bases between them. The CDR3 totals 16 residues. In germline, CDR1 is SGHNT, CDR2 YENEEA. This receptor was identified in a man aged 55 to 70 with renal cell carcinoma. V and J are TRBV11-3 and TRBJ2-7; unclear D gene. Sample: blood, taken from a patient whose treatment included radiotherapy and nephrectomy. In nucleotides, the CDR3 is TGTGCCAGCAGCTTAGATCTGGCAGATTTTACCTACGAGCAGTACTTC. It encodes CASSLDLADFTYEQYF.